This T cell receptor (beta chain) was profiled in a study of cytomegalovirus exposure and HLA in healthy donors. Overall study results and limits: In an earlier analysis, most TCR beta V segments were productive about 87% or about 30% of the time.

This clone has a single count. Its antigen is not identified. The CDR3 extends over 13 amino acids. Germline V gives CDR1 SGHRS, CDR2 YFSETQ. The V gene lost 4 bases and the J gene lost 2 bases, with 8 bases spanning the gap. PCR involved 60 Vbeta and 13 Jbeta primers. The table came from immunoSEQ multiplex PCR; TCRdb's copy has only in-frame clones and leaves some out. There are approximately 79,000 clones in the sample; about 79% occur only once, and 5.5% to 7% lies in the top ten. Among the donors, all were healthy bone marrow donors. The sample consisted of PBMCs. The TCR was taken from a male donor in good health and CMV-seropositive. The genes are TRBV5-1 and TRBJ2-3, with D perhaps TRBD1 (5 bases). The CDR3 here is CASSDSDTDTQYF. As DNA, the CDR3 is TGCGCCAGCAGCGACAGCGACACAGATACGCAGTATTTT.